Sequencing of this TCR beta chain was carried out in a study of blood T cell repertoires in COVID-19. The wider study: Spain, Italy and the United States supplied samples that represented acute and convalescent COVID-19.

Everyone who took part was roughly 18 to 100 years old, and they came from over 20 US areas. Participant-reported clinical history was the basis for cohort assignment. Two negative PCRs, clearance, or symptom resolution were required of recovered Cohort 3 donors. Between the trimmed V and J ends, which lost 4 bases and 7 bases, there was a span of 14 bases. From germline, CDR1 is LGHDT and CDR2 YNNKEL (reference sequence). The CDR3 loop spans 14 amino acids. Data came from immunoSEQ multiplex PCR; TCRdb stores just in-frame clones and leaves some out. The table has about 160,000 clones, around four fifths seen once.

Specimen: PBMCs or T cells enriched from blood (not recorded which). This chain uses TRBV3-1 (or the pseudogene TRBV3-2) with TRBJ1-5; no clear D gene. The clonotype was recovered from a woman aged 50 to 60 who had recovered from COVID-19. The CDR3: CASSPKRGGQPQHF. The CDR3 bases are TGTGCCAGCAGCCCAAAACGCGGTGGCCAGCCCCAGCATTTT.